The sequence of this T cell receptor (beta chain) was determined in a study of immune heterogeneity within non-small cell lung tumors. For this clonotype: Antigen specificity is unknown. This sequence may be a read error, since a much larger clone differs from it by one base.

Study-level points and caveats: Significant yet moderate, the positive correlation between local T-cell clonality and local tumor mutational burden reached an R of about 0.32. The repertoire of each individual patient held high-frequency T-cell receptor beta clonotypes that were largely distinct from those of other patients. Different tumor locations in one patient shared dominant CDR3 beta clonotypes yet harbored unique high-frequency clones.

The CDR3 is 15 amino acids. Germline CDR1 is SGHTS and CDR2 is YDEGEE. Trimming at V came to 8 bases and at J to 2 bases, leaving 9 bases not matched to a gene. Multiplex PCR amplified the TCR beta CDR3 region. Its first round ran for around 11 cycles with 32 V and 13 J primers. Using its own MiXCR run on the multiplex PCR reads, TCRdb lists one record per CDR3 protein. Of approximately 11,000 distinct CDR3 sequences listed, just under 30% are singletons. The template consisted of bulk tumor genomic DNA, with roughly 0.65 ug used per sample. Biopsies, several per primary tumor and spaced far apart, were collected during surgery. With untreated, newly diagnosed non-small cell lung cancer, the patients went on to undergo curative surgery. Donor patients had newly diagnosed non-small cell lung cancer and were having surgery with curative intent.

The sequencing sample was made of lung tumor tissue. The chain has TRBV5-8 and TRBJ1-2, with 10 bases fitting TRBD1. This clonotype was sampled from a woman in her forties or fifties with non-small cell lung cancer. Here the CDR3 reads CARDGETGGNYGYTF. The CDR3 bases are TGTGCCAGGGACGGTGAGACAGGGGGCAACTATGGCTACACCTTC.